This entry describes one T cell receptor (beta chain). The antigen is unknown. The data derive from a study of TIL therapy for anti-PD-1-resistant metastatic lung cancer. Germline V CDR1 and CDR2: SNHLY, FYNNEI. This CDR3 is built from 11 residues. V shed 5 bases and J shed 3 bases, with 3 bases lying between them. Study-level results: Patients were highly selected, enriched for treatment-naive, never-smoker and oncogene-addicted cases.

Time point given: pre-treatment sample, taken before nivolumab and TIL therapy. Tumor tissue came from excised metastases, mostly pleural nodules or supraclavicular lymph nodes. Progressing patients received lymphodepletion, expanded TIL infusion and IL-2. The immunoSEQ assay was v3. Each library reached about 2.1 million read pairs, or about 5-6.5 million at deep level. Clones were sequenced by immunoSEQ multiplex PCR, and TCRdb holds only the in-frame ones, with some missing. The top ten hold 10% to 11% of the sample, which has approximately 87,000 clones, 65% seen once. This sequence was found in a person between 25 and 80 years old with non-small cell lung cancer. The sequencing here drew on tumor tissue, taken at baseline. The gene calls are TRBV2 and TRBJ2-3; D call uncertain. The CDR3 is CASSRTDTQYF. CDR3 in DNA: TGTGCCAGCAGTCGGACAGATACGCAGTATTTT.